The sample holds one count of the clone carrying this T cell receptor (beta chain). The antigen is unknown. This sample stems from a study of cytomegalovirus exposure and HLA in healthy donors. Study-wide results and caveats: Earlier analysis yielded a pattern in which most TCR beta V segments were productive about 90% or about 30% of the time. Later work showed greater clonal expansion in HLA-associated TCR beta chains than in equally common others.

The donors (healthy individuals) were bone marrow donors. Donors showed nominal health when sampled, although they likely had unrecorded immune exposures. Germline loops: CDR1 MGHRA, CDR2 YSYEKL. This CDR3 has 16 residues. Trimming pared 3 bases from V and 7 bases from J, leaving 21 bases between. PCR amplification relied on 60 Vbeta primers (plus 13 Jbeta primers). The data were produced by immunoSEQ multiplex PCR, yet TCRdb's version contains in-frame clones alone and is incomplete. The profile shows about 230,000 clones, 75% to 90% of them singletons. Sequencing input: PBMCs. This TCR was recovered from a woman younger than 30 in good health and CMV-seronegative. V and J are TRBV4-1 and TRBJ1-2; D may be TRBD1 (5 bases). The CDR3 is CASSHSGTALKGGYTF. The CDR3 nucleotides are TGCGCCAGCAGCCACTCAGGGACTGCGCTGAAGGGTGGCTACACCTTC.